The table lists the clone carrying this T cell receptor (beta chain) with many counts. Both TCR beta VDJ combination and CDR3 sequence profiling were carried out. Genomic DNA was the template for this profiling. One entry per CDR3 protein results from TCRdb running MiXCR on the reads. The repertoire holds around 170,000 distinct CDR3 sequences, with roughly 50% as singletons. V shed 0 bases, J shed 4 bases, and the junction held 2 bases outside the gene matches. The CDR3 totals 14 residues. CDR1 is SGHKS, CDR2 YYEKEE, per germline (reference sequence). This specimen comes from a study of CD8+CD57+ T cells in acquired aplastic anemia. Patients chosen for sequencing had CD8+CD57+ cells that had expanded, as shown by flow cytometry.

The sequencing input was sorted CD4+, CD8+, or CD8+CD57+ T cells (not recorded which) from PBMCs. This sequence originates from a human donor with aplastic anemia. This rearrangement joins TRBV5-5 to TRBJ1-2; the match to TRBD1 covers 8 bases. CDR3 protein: CASSLVGTGYGYTF. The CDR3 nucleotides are TGTGCCAGCAGCTTGGTCGGGACAGGCTATGGCTACACCTTC.